The rows below give T cell receptor beta chains drawn from one sample of a study of blood T cells in healthy people across ages. TCRdb reprocessed the 5' RACE reads via MiXCR and lists one record per CDR3 protein. The table has about 640,000 distinct CDR3 sequences, 58% seen once; the top ten hold 30% to 40%. The material sequenced was blood. These receptors all stem from a man between 60 and 75 years old in good health. Both conserved end residues are part of each CDR3. Fields, in order: J gene, clone size, V gene, D gene, CDR3 DNA, CDR3 protein. D genes are given only for firm matches. Rows may omit the clone size; those that give it use once, few, many or a size class.

TRBJ1-2	-	TRBV2	-	TGTGCCAGCACCACGGGCTACTATGGCTACACCTTC	CASTTGYYGYTF
TRBJ2-1	once	TRBV5-1	TRBD2	TGCGCCAGCAGCTCCTCGGCGGGGGGTCACAATGAGCAGTTCTTC	CASSSSAGGHNEQFF
TRBJ2-3	-	TRBV18	-	TGTGCCAGCAAAGACAGGTCTGGGAGTTACACCTTCACAGATACGCAGTATTTT	CASKDRSGSYTFTDTQYF
TRBJ2-1	-	TRBV7-2	-	TGTGCCAGCAGCTTATATCCACGTGAGCAGTTCTTC	CASSLYPREQFF
TRBJ2-5	-	TRBV2	TRBD1	TGTGCCAGCAGGGGAGGGACAGGGGGCCAAGAGACCCAGTACTTC	CASRGGTGGQETQYF
TRBJ1-2	-	TRBV5-1	-	TGCGCCAGCAGCTTGGGGCAGGGAAGTGGTTATGGCTACACCTTC	CASSLGQGSGYGYTF
TRBJ2-7	few	TRBV5-1	TRBD1	TGCGCCAGCAGCCCGAGACAGGGCGGTGAGCAGTACTTC	CASSPRQGGEQYF
TRBJ1-5	few	TRBV20-1	-	TGCAGTGCTAGAGACAGAAGTAATCAGCCCCAGCATTTT	CSARDRSNQPQHF
TRBJ2-1	-	TRBV2	TRBD2	TGTGCCAGCACACTAGCGGGGGCTCTCGATGAGCAGTTCTTC	CASTLAGALDEQFF
TRBJ2-1	-	TRBV6-5	-	-	CASSILGRGTKFF
TRBJ2-3	few	TRBV15	-	TGTGCCACCAGCAGGAGAACAGGGTATATGGATACGCAGTATTTT	CATSRRTGYMDTQYF
TRBJ2-7	once	TRBV20-1	-	TGCAGTGCTAGAGATGGGGAATACGAGCAGTACTTC	CSARDGEYEQYF
TRBJ2-5	-	TRBV12-5	-	TGTGCTAGTGGTTTTGAGGGGGAGACCCAGTACTTC	CASGFEGETQYF
TRBJ1-1	-	TRBV29-1	-	TGCAGCGGGAGAGGTCTGAACACTGAAGCTTTCTTT	CSGRGLNTEAFF
TRBJ2-2	once	TRBV6-6	-	TGTGCCAGCATGTCGATGGGGCGTGGCACCGGGGAGCTGTTTTTT	CASMSMGRGTGELFF
TRBJ1-1	once	TRBV11-2	-	TGTGCCAGCAGGCTCCAGGGAGGGGGCACTGAAGCTTTCTTT	CASRLQGGGTEAFF
TRBJ1-2	few	TRBV3-1	TRBD1	TGTGCCAGCAGCCAAGTCCGACAGGGATCAAGCGGCTACACCTTC	CASSQVRQGSSGYTF
TRBJ1-2	few	TRBV6-5	-	TGTGCCAGCAGCCCAGGCTCGGGAACCCGCTATGGCTACACCTTC	CASSPGSGTRYGYTF
TRBJ1-2	few	TRBV20-1	TRBD1	TGCAGTGCCCAAGAGCCGACAGGGGCCAGTGGCTACACCTTC	CSAQEPTGASGYTF
TRBJ1-4	-	TRBV5-1	TRBD1	TGCGCCAGCAGCTTGGTAACAGGGGCTGAAAAACTGTTTTTT	CASSLVTGAEKLFF
TRBJ1-6	-	TRBV5-5	-	TGTGCCAGCAGCTTGGGGCGCGGGGAGGGTTATTCACCCCTCCACTTT	CASSLGRGEGYSPLHF
TRBJ1-6	many	TRBV29-1	TRBD1	TGCAGCCAAGTCGACCCGACAGGGAACGTTTCACCCCTCCACTTT	CSQVDPTGNVSPLHF
TRBJ1-1	-	TRBV6-1	TRBD1	TGTGCCAGCAGTGGCGGGACAGGAGCGATCTCTGGGAACACTGAAGCTTTCTTT	CASSGGTGAISGNTEAFF
TRBJ2-3	-	TRBV7-2	-	TGTGCCAGCAGCCTAGGGCTAGATTCAGATACGCAGTATTTT	CASSLGLDSDTQYF
TRBJ2-7	few	TRBV5-1	TRBD2	TGCGCCAGCAGCTTGGCTCCGGGACTAGCGATATATGAGCAGTACTTC	CASSLAPGLAIYEQYF
TRBJ2-1	few	TRBV20-1	TRBD2	TGCAGTGCTCCCCTTTGGGGGACTAGCGGGGGGGCAGGGGAGCAGTTCTTC	CSAPLWGTSGGAGEQFF
TRBJ2-2	-	TRBV15	-	TGTGCCACTTCGGACACCTACACCGGGGAGCTGTTTTTT	CATSDTYTGELFF
TRBJ2-5	-	TRBV12-3/TRBV12-4	-	TGTGCCAGCAAGGTGGCGCGGGAGACCCAGTACTTC	CASKVARETQYF
TRBJ1-1	few	TRBV2	TRBD1	TGTGCCAGCAGGCCCCGACAGGGTGGGACTGAAGCTTTCTTT	CASRPRQGGTEAFF
TRBJ2-5	-	TRBV28	TRBD2	TGTGCCAGCAGTTTCGCTGGAAGGAATTTAGCGGGGGCCCAAGGGACCCAGTACTTC	CASSFAGRNLAGAQGTQYF
TRBJ2-7	-	TRBV28	TRBD1	TGTGCCAGCAGTTCGGCGGGACAGGGGGGCTACAATGAGCAGTACTTC	CASSSAGQGGYNEQYF
TRBJ2-5	-	TRBV15	-	TGTGCCACCAGCAGAGATCAGGGTGGGCAAGAGACCCAGTACTTC	CATSRDQGGQETQYF
TRBJ2-4	-	TRBV20-1	-	TGCAGTTATCTCGACGAACAACTAGCCAAAAACATTCAGTACTTC	CSYLDEQLAKNIQYF
TRBJ1-2	few	TRBV10-3	-	TGTGCCATCAGTGGAGTGGGGGATGTCGTCTATGGCTACACCTTC	CAISGVGDVVYGYTF
TRBJ2-2	-	TRBV29-1	TRBD1	TGCAGCGTTGAGGAGGGACAGGGGGCGGCCGGGGAGCTGTTTTTT	CSVEEGQGAAGELFF
TRBJ1-2	-	TRBV20-1	TRBD1	TGCAGTACTAGACCGGGACAGGGGGCAGGCTATGGCTACACCTTC	CSTRPGQGAGYGYTF
TRBJ2-3	-	TRBV2	TRBD1	TGTGCCAGCACCCTTGGCAGGGGGCATGGAGATACGCAGTATTTT	CASTLGRGHGDTQYF
TRBJ1-1	many	TRBV7-8	-	TGTGCCAGCAGCCGCACAGGGAGCACTGAAGCTTTCTTT	CASSRTGSTEAFF
TRBJ2-1	-	TRBV12-3/TRBV12-4	-	TGTGCCAGCACCGGAACAACCTCCTACAATGAGCAGTTCTTC	CASTGTTSYNEQFF
TRBJ2-3	-	TRBV5-1	TRBD2	TGCGCCAGCAGCAACGGACTAGCGGGGGGGAGCACAGATACGCAGTATTTT	CASSNGLAGGSTDTQYF
TRBJ2-7	-	TRBV20-1	-	TGCAGTGCTAGAGATGCCGGGACCTATCCCTACGAGCAGTACTTC	CSARDAGTYPYEQYF
TRBJ2-5	-	TRBV21-1	-	TGTGCCAGCAGCAAAGTCGGGACTAGCCGGGAGACCCAGTACTTC	CASSKVGTSRETQYF